The T cell receptor beta chain described here comes from a study of type 1 regulatory T cells (dated by TCRdb to 2020 to 2023). Context from the whole study: The study characterized an in vitro protocol that generated a Tr1-enriched, alloantigen-specific CD4 T cell product named T-allo10. T-allo10 was being tested clinically in patients with hematological malignancies who were undergoing allogeneic hematopoietic stem cell transplantation. What the work shows at the level of the full study, not this receptor alone: Compared with non-Tr1 cells, Tr1 cells had a narrower TCR repertoire, and the study took this difference to reflect clonal expansion driven by alloantigen.

Sequencing was performed on an Illumina MiSeq. TCRdb trimmed the raw reads at Q25, called clones with MiXCR and kept productive beta chains. Each CDR3 protein appears once, grouped with its most common genes and DNA. The sample table lists about 39,000 distinct CDR3 sequences, over 9% of them with a count of one. 8% to 8.5% of the sample comes from the top ten. Inclusive of the bounding cysteine and phenylalanine, the CDR3 is 11 residues long. Solely the CDR3 DNA is kept, with 33 bases framed from the first base. V sheds 0 bases and J sheds 12 bases, leaving 12 bases between their ends. As encoded in the germline V gene (reference sequence), CDR1 is GTSNPN while CDR2 is SVGIG. This clonotype was detected a few times. Its antigen target is currently unknown. No base quality values were provided; no much bigger clone lies one nucleotide off.

The sequenced sample consisted of cultured non-Tr1 T cells, either the whole culture or a sorted T cell fraction (not recorded which). The sample's cell subset or site label is to be understood as: non-Tr1 population from the T-allo10 product. The chain is encoded by TRBV30 joined to TRBJ2-7; the D segment cannot be called with confidence. This clonotype was sampled from a human donor in good health. Here is the DNA: TGTGCCTGGAGTGTACTCGATCTGCGGTACTTC. Its protein product is CAWSVLDLRYF.